Listed below are T cell receptor beta chains from one sample, sequenced in a study of T cell changes during pregnancy in multiple sclerosis. This table comes from immunoSEQ multiplex PCR, and its TCRdb copy is limited to in-frame clones, with some not included. This table has tens of thousands of clones, roughly 92% appearing once. The sequences come from peripheral blood, collected in the third trimester of pregnancy. The receptors shown here come from a female donor with multiple sclerosis, enrolled in a pregnancy study. Both conserved end residues are part of each CDR3. D genes are given only for firm matches. Expanded clones get a size class; other rows say once, few or many, or leave the size out.

v_call	clone_size	j_call	d_call	cdr3_nt	cdr3_aa
TRBV6-4	NA	TRBJ2-1	TRBD2	TGTGCCAGCAGCCTACTAGCGGGAGCTAGCAATGAGCAGTTCTTC	CASSLLAGASNEQFF
TRBV4-2	NA	TRBJ2-4	NA	TGTGCCAGCAGCCAAGCGGGAGTCGGAAACATTCAGTACTTC	CASSQAGVGNIQYF
TRBV11-2	NA	TRBJ2-3	TRBD2	TGTGCCAGCAGCATTAGCGGGAGGACAGATACGCAGTATTTT	CASSISGRTDTQYF
TRBV6-6	NA	TRBJ1-2	NA	TGTGCCAGCAGGACGGACAGCCTCTATGGCTACACCTTC	CASRTDSLYGYTF
TRBV19	NA	TRBJ2-1	TRBD2	TGTGCCAGTAGTATGCTAGCGGGAGTCAATGAGCAGTTCTTC	CASSMLAGVNEQFF
TRBV5-1	NA	TRBJ1-3	NA	TGCGCCAGCAGCTTCGGAGACTCTGGAAACACCATATATTTT	CASSFGDSGNTIYF
TRBV9	NA	TRBJ1-1	NA	TGTGCCAGCAGCGCCCGGGACAAGGGCGCGACTGAAGCTTTCTTT	CASSARDKGATEAFF
TRBV19	NA	TRBJ2-1	TRBD1	TGTGCCAGTAGTATGGATACTAATCCGGGACAGGGGCGAAATGAGCAGTTCTTC	CASSMDTNPGQGRNEQFF
TRBV4-1	NA	TRBJ2-6	NA	TGCGCCAGCAGCCAATACAAGGACTTCTCTGGGGCCAACGTCCTGACTTTC	CASSQYKDFSGANVLTF
TRBV6-6	NA	TRBJ2-1	NA	TGTGCCAGCACAAGGACACCCGACAATGAGCAGTTCTTC	CASTRTPDNEQFF
TRBV11-1	NA	TRBJ2-7	NA	TGTGCCAGCAGCTTAGGGGTAGCGCCCCTGGATGTCGAGCAGTACTTC	CASSLGVAPLDVEQYF
TRBV5-4	NA	TRBJ2-6	NA	TGTGCCAGCAGCTCCCTGGGTCGGGGTGCTGGGGCCAACGTCCTGACTTTC	CASSSLGRGAGANVLTF
TRBV5-1	NA	TRBJ2-1	TRBD1	TGCGCCAGCAGCCGCCGACAGGGATTATACAATGAGCAGTTCTTC	CASSRRQGLYNEQFF
TRBV28	NA	TRBJ1-5	TRBD1	TGTGCCAGCGGACAGGGGGGCCAGCCCCAGCATTTT	CASGQGGQPQHF
TRBV29-1	NA	TRBJ2-3	TRBD1	TGCAGCGTTGGGGACAGGGGCCCCACAGATACGCAGTATTTT	CSVGDRGPTDTQYF
TRBV6-1	NA	TRBJ2-7	NA	TGTGCCAGCAGTGAAGGAGTAGCTGCCACCTACGAGCAGTACTTC	CASSEGVAATYEQYF
TRBV30	NA	TRBJ2-3	TRBD2	TGTGCCTGGGCTGCGGGACTAGCGGGTAGGGATACGCAGTATTTT	CAWAAGLAGRDTQYF
TRBV7-9	NA	TRBJ2-7	TRBD2	TGTGCCAGCAGCTTAAAGAGGGCGGGAGCATACGAGCAGTACTTC	CASSLKRAGAYEQYF
TRBV7-2	NA	TRBJ2-5	TRBD2	TGTGCCAGCAGCCCCGGACTAGCGGGACCAAAAGAGACCCAGTACTTC	CASSPGLAGPKETQYF
TRBV19	NA	TRBJ1-5	NA	TGTGCCAGTAGTATGCGGGGGGCCGGAGATCAGCCCCAGCATTTT	CASSMRGAGDQPQHF
TRBV9	few	TRBJ1-1	NA	TGTGCCAGCAGCGTAGGTGTCGGCAGGGAAGCTTTCTTT	CASSVGVGREAFF
TRBV5-4	NA	TRBJ1-2	TRBD1	TGTGCCAGCAGCTTAACGGGACAGGGGCTCTTCTATGGCTACACCTTC	CASSLTGQGLFYGYTF
TRBV7-3	NA	TRBJ2-3	NA	TGTGCCAGCAGCTTAGGCTGGGCGGATACGCAGTATTTT	CASSLGWADTQYF